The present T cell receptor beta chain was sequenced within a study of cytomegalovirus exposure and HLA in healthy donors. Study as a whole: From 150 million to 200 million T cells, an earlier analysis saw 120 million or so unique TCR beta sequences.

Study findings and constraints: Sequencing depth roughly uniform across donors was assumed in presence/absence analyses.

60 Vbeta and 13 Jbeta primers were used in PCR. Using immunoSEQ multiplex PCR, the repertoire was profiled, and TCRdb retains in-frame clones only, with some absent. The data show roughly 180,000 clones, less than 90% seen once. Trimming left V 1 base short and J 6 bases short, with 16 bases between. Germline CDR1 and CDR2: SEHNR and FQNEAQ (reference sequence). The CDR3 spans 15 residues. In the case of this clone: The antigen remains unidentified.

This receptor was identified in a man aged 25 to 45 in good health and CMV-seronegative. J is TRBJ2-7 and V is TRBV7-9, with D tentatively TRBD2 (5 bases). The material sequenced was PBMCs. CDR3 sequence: CASSLEVGREGEQYF. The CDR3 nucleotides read TGTGCCAGCAGCTTAGAGGTGGGGAGAGAAGGCGAGCAGTACTTC.